This T cell receptor (beta chain) was obtained from a study of T-cell reconstitution after alpha-beta-depleted transplantation in children. Germline CDR1 and CDR2: MGHRA and YSYEKL. This CDR3 contains 17 residues. V was clipped by 0 bases and J by 3 bases, with 17 bases between them. TCRbeta library preparation incorporated unique molecular identifiers. TCRdb analysed the PCR reads with MiXCR anew, one entry per CDR3 protein. Counted here are 400,000 to 500,000 distinct CDR3 sequences, approximately 10% occurring once; the ten biggest clones make up roughly 6%. Only a few counts were recorded for this clonotype.

The specimen was PBMCs from the stem cell graft donor, collected from the stem cell graft. This receptor was obtained from a human donor who donated a stem cell graft to a child with acute myeloid leukemia. V gene TRBV4-1 combines with J gene TRBJ1-1, with D maybe TRBD1 (6 bases). Here the CDR3 reads CASSQDLGQRLYTEAFF. The CDR3 coding sequence is TGCGCCAGCAGCCAAGATCTTGGACAGAGGTTGTACACTGAAGCTTTCTTT.